This T cell receptor (beta chain) was retrieved from a study of T-cell reconstitution after alpha-beta-depleted transplantation in children. Findings of the study overall: Hyperexpanded clones declined; after one year, newly produced T cells mostly supplied diversity. TCRbeta diversity was high at day 60 in some patients (a result of surviving recipient T cells and thymic progenitors). Reported findings indicate that, about two months after transplant, alpha-beta T cells came from several hundred expanded clones, which were derived from non-depleted graft cells.

Using unique molecular identifiers, the investigators prepared the TCRbeta library. TCRdb passed the PCR reads through MiXCR, listing each CDR3 protein once. The sample lists roughly 220,000 distinct CDR3 sequences, roughly 9.1% occurring once. This clonotype was seen a few times. No antigen is known for it. V was pared by 0 bases and J by 3 bases, with 18 bases between. The CDR3 runs 17 residues. Per the germline V gene, CDR1 is LNHNV and CDR2 is YYDKDF (reference sequence). The sequenced sample was PBMCs, mostly from graft donor cells, obtained 360 days after TCRalphabeta/CD19-depleted stem cell transplant. V usage is TRBV15 and J usage is TRBJ2-7; maybe TRBD1 (6 bases). The sequence derives from a male patient aged 2 to 9 who had a stem cell transplant for acute myeloid leukemia, so the T cells may come from the graft donor. Written as DNA, the CDR3 is TGTGCCACCAGCAGAGATTCCCTGACAGGTTCAAGCTACGAGCAGTACTTC. This codes for CATSRDSLTGSSYEQYF.